The 18 T cell receptor beta chains listed next were all sequenced from one sample in a study of blood T cell repertoires in COVID-19. Here immunoSEQ multiplex PCR was the method, and the copy in TCRdb shows in-frame clones only, minus some. The sample includes about 400,000 clones, around 90% of them seen just once. The material sequenced was peripheral blood. The receptors originated from a human donor in a cohort sampled during active COVID-19.

This clone was seen only once. This rearrangement joins TRBV28 to TRBJ2-5, with D maybe TRBD2 (5 bases). CDR1 is MDHEN and CDR2 is SYDVKM in the germline V gene. The CDR3 consists of 14 residues. Trimming pared 3 bases from V and 5 bases from J, leaving 13 bases between. This chain's CDR3 is CASSFVGSGETQYF. The DNA of the CDR3 is TGTGCCAGCAGTTTCGTGGGATCGGGGGAGACCCAGTACTTC.

The table lists this clone with many counts. The V and J genes are TRBV27 and TRBJ2-1, with TRBD2 identical over 9 bases. This CDR3 is built from 15 residues. V was pared by 2 bases and J by 6 bases, with 5 bases of the junction left unmatched. Germline V gene data show CDR1 as MNHEY and CDR2 as SMNVEV (reference sequence). CDR3 DNA sequence: TGTGCCAGCAGTTTAAGCTGGCGGGGGGGCAATGAGCAGTTCTTC. It encodes CASSLSWRGGNEQFF.

The chain has TRBV19 and TRBJ1-5, with 8 bases aligning to TRBD1. Germline V CDR1 and CDR2: LNHDA, SQIVND (reference sequence). The CDR3 sequence is 15 residues long. Trimming removed 4 bases from V and 1 base from J; junction bases left unmatched: 3. The CDR3 sequence is CASSSRTGSNQPQHF. CDR3 DNA: TGTGCCAGTAGTAGCCGGACAGGGAGCAATCAGCCCCAGCATTTT. The full variable domain, with the rest looked up from reference TRBV19 and TRBJ1-5, is DGGITQSPKYLFRKEGQNVTLSCEQNLNHDAMYWYRQDPGQGLRLIYYSQIVNDFQKGDIAEGYSVSREKKESFPLTVTSAQKNPTAFYLCASSSRTGSNQPQHFGDGTRLSIL.

This clone appeared a single time. This chain uses TRBV21-1 with TRBJ1-2. TRBV21-1 is deemed a pseudogene. This CDR3 comprises 16 residues. The chain's CDR3 is CASSKVVTARRNGYTF. In DNA, the CDR3 is TGTGCCAGCAGCAAAGTCGTCACGGCGCGGCGGAATGGCTACACCTTC.

The rearrangement links TRBV21-1 to TRBJ2-7; the listed D gene, TRBD2, was not tested against the DNA. TRBV21-1 is a known pseudogene. This CDR3 spans 13 amino acids. CDR3 region: CASHLGVIYEQYF. In DNA form, the CDR3 reads TGTGCCAGCCACCTCGGGGTTATCTACGAGCAGTACTTC.

The chain employs TRBV5-1 and TRBJ1-2; no clear D gene. V shed 1 base and J shed 4 bases, with 17 bases lying between them. Germline values: CDR1 SGHRS, CDR2 YFSETQ. There are 16 residues in the CDR3. The CDR3 bases are TGCGCCAGCAGCTTGAACGGTCGAGGGCAGCGCTATGGCTACACCTTC. Translated, it gives CASSLNGRGQRYGYTF. Based on the CDR3 plus reference TRBV5-1 and TRBJ1-2, the full variable domain is KAGVTQTPRYLIKTRGQQVTLSCSPISGHRSVSWYQQTPGQGLQFLFEYFSETQRNKGNFPGRFSGRQFSNSRSEMNVSTLELGDSALYLCASSLNGRGQRYGYTFGSGTRLTVV.

The CDR3 DNA is TGTGCCAGCAGCAAGGGAGGCGTTGACGCGAAAGATAATTCACCCCTCCACTTT. Its protein is CASSKGGVDAKDNSPLHF. The rearrangement joins TRBV21-1 to TRBJ1-6. TRBV21-1 is recorded as a pseudogene. CDR3 length equals 18 residues.

V is TRBV5-5 and J is TRBJ2-1, with a tentative D call TRBD1 (5 bases). This CDR3 has 12 residues. Trimming took off 4 bases at V and 10 bases at J, with 12 bases between the two ends. CDR1 is SGHKS, CDR2 YYEKEE, per germline (reference sequence). This CDR3 reads CASSLRVDEQFF. CDR3 in DNA: TGTGCCAGCAGCCTCAGGGTTGACGAGCAGTTCTTC.

The chain recombines TRBV15 with TRBJ2-1; TRBD1 might be the D (6 bases). The V gene's germline CDR1 is LNHNV and CDR2 YYDKDF (reference sequence). This CDR3 contains 13 residues. The V end lost 8 bases, the J end lost 5 bases, and 13 bases lay between the germline ends. The CDR3 reads CATQVGTNNEQFF. The CDR3 coding sequence is TGTGCCACCCAGGTGGGGACAAACAATGAGCAGTTCTTC. The whole variable domain, remainder taken from reference TRBV15 and TRBJ2-1, is DAMVIQNPRYQVTQFGKPVTLSCSQTLNHNVMYWYQQKSSQAPKLLFHYYDKDFNNEADTPDNFQSRRPNTSFCFLDIRSPGLGDTAMYLCATQVGTNNEQFFGPGTRLTVL.

This sequence joins TRBV30 and TRBJ2-7; TRBD1 matches at 10 bases. CDR1 is GTSNPN and CDR2 is SVGIG in the germline V gene (reference sequence). With 1 base clipped from V and 2 bases from J, the junction kept 5 bases outside the gene matches. The CDR3 is 15 amino acids. The CDR3 spells CAWSGGQGGTYEQYF. CDR3 in DNA: TGTGCCTGGAGTGGCGGACAGGGGGGAACCTACGAGCAGTACTTC.

This sequence joins TRBV6-5 and TRBJ2-1, with TRBD1 as a possible D gene (5 bases). The germline V and J ends were trimmed by 4 bases and 4 bases, with 17 bases remaining between them. The CDR3 contains 16 residues. Germline values: CDR1 MNHEY, CDR2 SVGAGI. The DNA for the CDR3 is TGTGCCAGCAGTTCCCAGGGTAAGGCCTCATACAATGAGCAGTTCTTC. Residues: CASSSQGKASYNEQFF.

V is TRBV7-3 and J is TRBJ2-3, with D hard to call. V was clipped by 1 base and J by 0 bases, with 11 bases between them. CDR3 size: 16 residues. Germline V lookup: CDR1 SGHTA, CDR2 FQGTGA. CDR3 sequence (DNA): TGTGCCAGCAGCTTAAGTGCTAGGTCGAGCACAGATACGCAGTATTTT. This codes for CASSLSARSSTDTQYF.

V and J are TRBV19 and TRBJ1-3; D is perhaps TRBD1 (6 bases). Germline V CDR1 and CDR2: LNHDA, SQIVND (reference sequence). This CDR3 region has 17 residues. CDR3 nucleotides: TGTGTCGCAGAAAACTCCGGACAGACGAGCTCTGGAAACACCATATATTTT. This gives the protein CVAENSGQTSSGNTIYF.

The V call is TRBV7-2, the J call TRBJ1-1; D is undetermined. Germline assignment: CDR1 SGHTA and CDR2 FQGNSA. Trimming took 3 bases from V and 0 from J, leaving 8 bases between them. The CDR3 spans 14 residues. CDR3 sequence: CASSFNSLNTEAFF. In nucleotides, the CDR3 is TGTGCCAGCAGCTTTAACAGCTTGAACACTGAAGCTTTCTTT.

The V gene is TRBV5-1, the J gene TRBJ2-5; 10 bases line up with TRBD1. Germline V lookup: CDR1 SGHRS, CDR2 YFSETQ. The CDR3 covers 16 residues. With 3 bases clipped from V and 5 bases from J, the junction kept 10 bases outside the gene matches. CDR3 bases: TGCGCCAGCAGCTCGCAACCGGGACAGGGGACGGAGACCCAGTACTTC. This encodes CASSSQPGQGTETQYF.

The genes are TRBV27 and TRBJ2-5; 8 bases fit TRBD2. In germline, CDR1 is MNHEY, CDR2 SMNVEV (reference sequence). The length of the CDR3 is 17 residues. The V segment lost 5 bases and the J segment 4 bases; nucleotides outside the gene matches: 15. CDR3 amino acids: CASSPLSAGGSGETQYF. The CDR3 DNA reads as TGTGCCAGCAGTCCCCTCTCTGCGGGGGGTTCTGGAGAGACCCAGTACTTC.

The chain carries TRBV10-3 and TRBJ1-3, with D unclear. This CDR3 has 12 residues. Per germline, CDR1 ENHRY and CDR2 SYGVKD. V dropped 4 bases and J dropped 8 bases, with 9 bases sitting between them. CDR3 bases: TGTGCCATCAGTGGTGCGGCAGACACCATATATTTT. Its protein is CAISGAADTIYF.

The chain joins TRBV25-1 to TRBJ1-3, with D hard to call. The germline V gene encodes CDR1 MGHDK and CDR2 SYGVNS. The CDR3 extends over 14 amino acids. The V and J ends lost 9 bases and 1 base respectively, with 13 bases between them. CDR3 sequence: CASTSGISGNTIYF. The CDR3 bases are TGTGCCAGTACATCGGGAATTTCTGGAAACACCATATATTTT.